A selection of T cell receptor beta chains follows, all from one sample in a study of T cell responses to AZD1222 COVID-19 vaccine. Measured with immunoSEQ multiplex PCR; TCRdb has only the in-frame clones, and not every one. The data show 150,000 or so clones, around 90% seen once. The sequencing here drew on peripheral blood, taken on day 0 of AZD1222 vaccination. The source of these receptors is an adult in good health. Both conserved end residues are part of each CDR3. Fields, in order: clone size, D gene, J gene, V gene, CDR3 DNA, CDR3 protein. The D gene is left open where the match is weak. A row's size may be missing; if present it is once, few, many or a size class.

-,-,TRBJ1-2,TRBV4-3,TGCGCCAGCAGCCAAGAGACGAGAGGTGGCTACACCTTC,CASSQETRGGYTF
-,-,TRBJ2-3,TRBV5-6,TGTGCCAGCAGCCCGGGAATTGGCGGACCCACAGATACGCAGTATTTT,CASSPGIGGPTDTQYF
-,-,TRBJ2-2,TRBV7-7,TGTGCTAGCAGCTTAGGTGGGGGACCCACCGGGGAGCTGTTTTTT,CASSLGGGPTGELFF
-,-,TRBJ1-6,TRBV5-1,TGCGCCAGCAGTATAAGAACGGCTAGGGATTCACCCCTCCACTTT,CASSIRTARDSPLHF
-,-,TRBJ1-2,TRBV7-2,TGTGCCAGCAGCCCCACAGATCCGCGGGGCTACACCTTC,CASSPTDPRGYTF
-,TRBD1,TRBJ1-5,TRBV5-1,TGCGCCAGCAGTCCTGGACAGGGGTGGGGTCAGCCCCAGCATTTT,CASSPGQGWGQPQHF
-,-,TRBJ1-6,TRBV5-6,TGTGCCAGCAGCCTAGAAAAAAACAGGGTTGTCAATTCACCCCTCCACTTT,CASSLEKNRVVNSPLHF
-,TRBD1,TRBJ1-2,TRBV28,TGTGCCAGCAGTTTGGCAGGGGGCGACTATGGCTACACCTTC,CASSLAGGDYGYTF
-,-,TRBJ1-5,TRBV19,TGTGCCAGTAGTATGGGCAATAGCAATCAGCCCCAGCATTTT,CASSMGNSNQPQHF
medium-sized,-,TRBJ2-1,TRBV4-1,TGCGCCAGCAGCCAAGAGGCAGGGGACGATGAGCAGTTCTTC,CASSQEAGDDEQFF